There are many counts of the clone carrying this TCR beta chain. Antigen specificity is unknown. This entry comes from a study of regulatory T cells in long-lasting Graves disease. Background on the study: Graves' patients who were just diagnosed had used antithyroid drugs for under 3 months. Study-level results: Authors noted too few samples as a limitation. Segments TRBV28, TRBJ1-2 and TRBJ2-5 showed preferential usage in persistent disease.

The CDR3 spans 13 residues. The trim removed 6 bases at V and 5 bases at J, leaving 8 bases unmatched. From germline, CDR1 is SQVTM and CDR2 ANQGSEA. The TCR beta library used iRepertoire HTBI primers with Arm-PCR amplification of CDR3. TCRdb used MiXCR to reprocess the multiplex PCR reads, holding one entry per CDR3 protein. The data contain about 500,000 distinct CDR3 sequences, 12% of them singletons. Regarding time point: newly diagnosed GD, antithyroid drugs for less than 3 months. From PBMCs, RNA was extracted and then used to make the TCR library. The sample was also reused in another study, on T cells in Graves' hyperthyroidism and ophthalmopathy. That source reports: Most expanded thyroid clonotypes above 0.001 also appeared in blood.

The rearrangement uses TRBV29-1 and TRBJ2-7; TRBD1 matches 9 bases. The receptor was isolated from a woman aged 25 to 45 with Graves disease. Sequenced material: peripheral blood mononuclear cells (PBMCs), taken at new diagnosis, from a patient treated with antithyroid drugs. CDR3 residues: CSVVGTGFHEQYF. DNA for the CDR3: TGCAGCGTGGTCGGGACAGGGTTCCACGAGCAGTACTTC.